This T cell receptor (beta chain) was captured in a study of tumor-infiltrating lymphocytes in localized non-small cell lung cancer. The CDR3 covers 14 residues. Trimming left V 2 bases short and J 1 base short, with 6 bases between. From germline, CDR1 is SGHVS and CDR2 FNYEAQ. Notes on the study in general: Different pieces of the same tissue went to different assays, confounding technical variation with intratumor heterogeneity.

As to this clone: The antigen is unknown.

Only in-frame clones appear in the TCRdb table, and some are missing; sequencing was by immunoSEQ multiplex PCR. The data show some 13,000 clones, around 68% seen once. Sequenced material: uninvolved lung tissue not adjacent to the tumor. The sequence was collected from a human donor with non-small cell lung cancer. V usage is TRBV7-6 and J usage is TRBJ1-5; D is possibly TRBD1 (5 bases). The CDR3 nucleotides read TGTGCCAGCAGCTTATGGGACAGCAATCAGCCCCAGCATTTT. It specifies CASSLWDSNQPQHF. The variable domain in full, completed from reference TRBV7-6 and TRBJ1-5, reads GAGVSQSPRYKVTKRGQDVALRCDPISGHVSLYWYRQALGQGPEFLTYFNYEAQQDKSGLPNDRFSAERPEGSISTLTIQRTEQRDSAMYRCASSLWDSNQPQHFGDGTRLSIL.